What follows is one TCR beta chain and its context. Reverse transcribed after extraction, RNA yielded cDNA as the sequencing template. Repertoires were generated with immunoSEQ multiplex PCR, while TCRdb's copy carries only in-frame clones and drops some. This table has approximately 180,000 clones, 50% to 75% appearing once. Germline V gene sequence: CDR1 SQVTM, CDR2 ANQGSEA. V lost 5 bases and J 7 bases, leaving 5 bases between the germline ends. This CDR3 is 10 amino acids long. This sample stems from a study of CD8+ T cells in alopecia areata. The origin of this receptor is a human donor with alopecia areata. This chain links TRBV29-1 with TRBJ1-4; no clear D. This sample comprised CD4+ T cells sorted from blood, obtained at week 0. CDR3 residues: CSVLTEKLFF. CDR3 sequence (DNA): TGCAGCGTTCTTACTGAAAAACTGTTTTTT.